The rows below give T cell receptor beta chains drawn from one sample of a study of Ad26.COV2.S vaccination and SARS-CoV-2 variants. Measured with immunoSEQ multiplex PCR; TCRdb has only the in-frame clones, and not every one. The sample includes hundreds of thousands of clones, about 90% of them seen just once. The source material was peripheral blood, sampled in a trial of Ad26.COV2.S vaccine versus placebo. These receptors came from a person aged 18-65 years who received the Ad26.COV2.S COVID-19 vaccine or a placebo. The CDR3 runs from the conserved cysteine through the conserved F or W. Clone sizes are given selectively: once, few, many, or a class where the clone is expanded.

V	size	CDR3
TRBV5-1	NA	CASSSSAGQETQYF
TRBV30	NA	CAWSVGLVSGYNEQFF
TRBV5-1	NA	CASSLGGQSSYNSPLHF
TRBV5-5	NA	CASTRTGAYEQYF
TRBV30	NA	CACSLQGKTQYF
TRBV10-3	NA	CAISDQESYEQYF
TRBV7-9	NA	CASSMGQGGGYTF
TRBV7-9	few	CASSSGTALYEQYF
TRBV3-1/TRBV3-2	NA	CASSRPTGVKETQYF
TRBV7-9	NA	CASSYQGGNTEAFF
TRBV12-3/TRBV12-4	NA	CASSLGGDGYTF
TRBV5-1	NA	CASQGLAGSYNEQFF
TRBV18	NA	CASSDSYNSPLHF
TRBV24-1	NA	CATSDPGAYEQYF
TRBV7-2	NA	CASSSAAAGSSYEQYF
TRBV27	once	CASSFRLAVPVSYNEQFF
TRBV2	once	CASSVWGRNTEAFF
TRBV14	NA	CASSQEGSGRPGTQYF
TRBV7-9	NA	CASSPLGLGDNPYF
TRBV2	NA	CASRMLDSSYEQYF
TRBV3-1/TRBV3-2	NA	CASSAASGPSYEQYF
TRBV1	NA	CTSSREPGLGLGTQYF
TRBV6-5	NA	CASSTVGGPYEQYF
TRBV11-2	few	CASSPGQALFSPLHF
TRBV4-2	NA	CASSQDASGATDTQYF
TRBV7-8	NA	CASSPRGGAMGNQPQHF
TRBV30	once	CAWSPPTEKETQYF
TRBV7-2	NA	CASGGTSGGDTQYF
TRBV3-1/TRBV3-2	NA	CASSQAYPGSPLHF
TRBV18	NA	CASSLQGMKKLFF
TRBV9	NA	CASSVGAGGLETQYF
TRBV30	NA	CACATGENYGYTF
TRBV6-6	NA	CASSYIGAGTEAFF
TRBV11-2	NA	CASSLGQGGDTQYF
TRBV3-1/TRBV3-2	NA	CASSLAAVGGSDTQYF
TRBV11-2	NA	CASSLLGWLEEQYF
TRBV4-3	NA	CASSQVLAGGSYEQYF
TRBV5-1	NA	CATSASSVGAYNEQFF
TRBV7-2	NA	CASSLRLAGGISSTDTQYF
TRBV4-3	NA	CASSQDSADTEAFF
TRBV5-1	NA	CASSSDHVGTEAFF
TRBV9	NA	CASSDRSGQRFSGANVLTF
TRBV4-1	once	CASSQDLMTGFTNEQYF
TRBV5-1	NA	CASSGGLAGSTADTQYF
TRBV15	NA	CATSRVRQGAGSGNTIYF
TRBV11-2	NA	CASLGPGNTEAFF
TRBV3-1/TRBV3-2	NA	CASSQALALRVTQYF
TRBV10-3	NA	CAIRAGQGTDTQYF
TRBV12-5	NA	CASGLGVNTEAFF
TRBV7-2	NA	CASSQTLAGGRGEQFF
TRBV5-4	once	CASSTSGTDTQYF
TRBV7-2	NA	CASSLDRAYEQYF
TRBV30	NA	CAWSVRADEAFF